Listed below are T cell receptor beta chains from one sample, sequenced in a study of patients and donors after allogeneic stem cell transplantation. Each CDR3 protein is one row after TCRdb ran MiXCR on the RT-PCR reads. In the table there are approximately 250,000 distinct CDR3 sequences, 12% to 15% of which are singletons. The sample was blood, either unsorted or a sorted T cell fraction (not recorded which). These receptors all come from a human donor who was either an allogeneic HSCT recipient or a stem cell or donor lymphocyte infusion donor (not recorded which). It is not recorded whose cells these are; they may come from a transplant donor. CDR3s include the opening cysteine and the closing phenylalanine or tryptophan. Some rows have no size entry. The others give once, few or many, or a class for an expanded clone.

clone_size	v_call	j_call	cdr3_aa
.	TRBV6-1	TRBJ2-1	CASSTHRRTQPNEQFF
many	TRBV6-1	TRBJ2-5	CASSILAGGETQYF
few	TRBV30	TRBJ2-1	CAWSGLAGGEQFF
few	TRBV14	TRBJ1-2	CASSQGEPAPNYGYTF
few	TRBV21-1	TRBJ1-1	CASSKDSKDSEAFF
.	TRBV20-1	TRBJ1-2	CSARDEAGEAGGYTF
few	TRBV7-9	TRBJ2-7	CASRRGTGRGEQYF
few	TRBV28	TRBJ1-2	CASTGAGFNYGYTF
.	TRBV7-6	TRBJ2-7	CASSLGTGTSGRYEQYF
few	TRBV5-1	TRBJ2-7	CASSQDRGGGEQYF
few	TRBV30	TRBJ2-1	CAWRDSYNEQFF
.	TRBV19	TRBJ2-7	CASSGRDYEQYF
few	TRBV10-3	TRBJ2-7	CAINSDYTYEQYF
many	TRBV6-1	TRBJ2-1	CASSEFSIAGGREQFF
few	TRBV30	TRBJ1-5	CAWSQSIWDQPQHF
many	TRBV5-1	TRBJ2-1	CASSVGLAVYNEQFF
.	TRBV4-2	TRBJ2-1	CASSRRGAGTGAEQFF
.	TRBV7-8	TRBJ2-1	CASSLGSRGGVGGKFF
many	TRBV30	TRBJ1-5	CAWSVQDGLSNQPQHF
.	TRBV12-3/TRBV12-4	TRBJ1-5	CASTLGQSYQPQHF
.	TRBV27	TRBJ2-7	CASSRGLRYEQYF
few	TRBV20-1	TRBJ1-5	CSSGGSNQPQHF
many	TRBV20-1	TRBJ2-3	CSWASDRTDTQYF
.	TRBV19	TRBJ1-2	CASSRDIQGALDYGYTF
many	TRBV4-3	TRBJ1-6	CASSQGPQGNSPLHF
many	TRBV5-1	TRBJ1-1	CASSSGSREAFF
.	TRBV6-1	TRBJ2-2	CASSERGHTGELFF
few	TRBV5-1	TRBJ2-3	CASSPDDNRISTDTQYF
few	TRBV20-1	TRBJ1-4	CSADRGMGEKLFF